The 9 T cell receptor beta chains below come from one sample, sequenced in a study of blood T cell repertoires in COVID-19. Only in-frame clones appear in the TCRdb table, and some are missing; sequencing was by immunoSEQ multiplex PCR. The sample records about 210,000 clones, around 83% being singletons. Sequenced: peripheral blood. Every receptor here comes from a man in his forties who had recovered from COVID-19.

V gene TRBV9 combines with J gene TRBJ1-2; 12 bases align to TRBD1. The germline V gene has CDR1 SGDLS and CDR2 YYNGEE. The V gene end was trimmed by 3 bases and the J gene end by 4 bases; junction bases not matched to a gene: 1. The CDR3 sequence is 14 residues long. In nucleotides, the CDR3 is TGTGCCAGCAGCGGGGACAGGGGGCTCTATGGCTACACCTTC. It codes for CASSGDRGLYGYTF.

The chain combines TRBV19 with TRBJ2-1; D perhaps matches TRBD2 (5 bases). Germline V gene lookup returns CDR1 LNHDA and CDR2 SQIVND (reference sequence). The CDR3 length is 14 residues. V lost 7 bases, J lost 4 bases, and 14 bases lay in between. CDR3 sequence reads: CASKWRTGYNEQFF. CDR3 nucleotide sequence: TGTGCCAGTAAATGGAGGACGGGTTACAATGAGCAGTTCTTC.

This rearrangement joins TRBV12-3 or TRBV12-4 to TRBJ2-3; possible D gene TRBD1, 5 bases. This CDR3 region has 13 residues. V lost 5 bases to trimming and J lost 1 base, with 7 bases between them. CDR3 residues: CASSIRGTDTQYF. The CDR3 bases are TGTGCCAGCAGTATCAGGGGCACAGATACGCAGTATTTT.

The chain is built from TRBV4-3 and TRBJ2-1; TRBD1 might be the D (5 bases). The germline V and J ends were trimmed by 1 base and 7 bases, with 14 bases remaining between them. CDR3 length equals 15 residues. Germline CDR1 and CDR2: LGHNA and YSLEER. CDR3 region: CASSQGSQGRNEQFF. The DNA of the CDR3 is TGCGCCAGCAGCCAAGGAAGTCAGGGCAGAAATGAGCAGTTCTTC.

The chain's CDR3 is CASSLDLGTGAYEQYF. The CDR3 bases are TGTGCCAGCAGCTTAGATCTCGGGACAGGGGCCTACGAGCAGTACTTC. The chain joins TRBV11-2 to TRBJ2-7; 10 positions agree with TRBD1. Losses at the gene ends were 0 bases for V and 2 bases for J; bases not matched to a gene: 4. Germline CDR1 reads SGHAT; CDR2 reads FQNNGV. CDR3 length equals 16 residues.

The chain couples TRBV19 to TRBJ2-1, with D possibly being TRBD1 (5 bases). Germline loops: CDR1 LNHDA, CDR2 SQIVND (reference sequence). The CDR3 length is 15 residues. Trimming left V 3 bases short and J 3 bases short, with 12 bases between. The CDR3 coding sequence is TGTGCCAGTAGTATTTTTTCCACAGGCTACAATGAGCAGTTCTTC. Translation: CASSIFSTGYNEQFF.

V usage is TRBV7-9 and J usage is TRBJ2-7; D possibly corresponds to TRBD1 (7 bases). The germline CDR1 and CDR2 sequences are SEHNR and FQNEAQ (reference sequence). V lost 0 bases and J 3 bases, leaving 18 bases between the germline ends. The CDR3 length is 17 residues. CDR3 coding DNA: TGTGCCAGCAGCTTAGCGGAGGGACAGCAGGGCTTCTACGAGCAGTACTTC. It encodes CASSLAEGQQGFYEQYF.

The chain recombines TRBV5-6 with TRBJ2-5, with 9 bases lining up with TRBD1. In germline, CDR1 is SGHDT, CDR2 YYEEEE. The CDR3 extends over 16 amino acids. V lost 4 bases and J lost 5; bases outside the gene matches: 12. The CDR3 protein is CASSPGTGSRLETQYF. The CDR3 DNA sequence: TGTGCCAGCAGCCCCGGGACAGGGTCTCGGTTGGAGACCCAGTACTTC.

The V and J genes are TRBV18 and TRBJ2-7; 9 nucleotides line up with TRBD1. Germline-derived CDR1 and CDR2 are KGHSH and LQKENI. Losses at the gene ends were 6 bases for V and 1 base for J; bases not matched to a gene: 7. The CDR3 contains 15 residues. CDR3 residues: CASSRSGQGSYEQYF. CDR3 nucleotides: TGTGCCAGCTCTCGGTCTGGACAGGGGTCCTACGAGCAGTACTTC.